What follows are 22 T cell receptor beta chains derived from one specimen sequenced in a study of shared clonotypes between healthy human individuals. Method: immunoSEQ multiplex PCR; TCRdb's copy keeps in-frame clones and lacks some. The data hold hundreds of thousands of clones, with roughly 97% observed a single time. Material for sequencing was naive CD4+ T cells sorted from blood. Described subset: CD45RA+ positively selected. The receptors originated from a woman aged 25 to 39 in good health.

The chain has TRBV2 and TRBJ2-1; D is possibly TRBD2 (7 bases). Germline V gene sequence: CDR1 SNHLY, CDR2 FYNNEI. This CDR3 spans 14 amino acids. Trimming shortened V by 4 bases and J by 7 bases, and 14 bases separated the two germline ends. The CDR3 is CASSGTGGVNEQFF. CDR3 bases: TGTGCCAGCAGTGGAACGGGGGGCGTTAATGAGCAGTTCTTC.

The chain couples TRBV6-4 to TRBJ2-1; TRBD2 matches at 9 bases. This CDR3 has 14 residues. The junction had 9 bases not matched to a gene; V was cut back by 5 bases and J by 10 bases. Germline loops: CDR1 MRHNA, CDR2 SNTAGT. This CDR3 is CASSLEREDYEQFF. The CDR3 coding sequence is TGTGCCAGCAGTCTTGAGCGGGAGGACTACGAGCAGTTCTTC.

The V and J genes are TRBV7-2 and TRBJ1-2; D unclear. This CDR3 comprises 14 residues. Germline V CDR1 and CDR2: SGHTA, FQGNSA. Trimming took off 1 base at V and 4 bases at J, with 10 bases between the two ends. DNA of the CDR3: TGTGCCAGCAGCTTAGGAACGACCGTCTATGGCTACACCTTC. Protein sequence: CASSLGTTVYGYTF.

CDR3: CASSRQLNNQPQHF. The CDR3, as DNA: TGTGCCAGCAGCCGCCAACTCAACAATCAGCCCCAGCATTTT. This sequence joins TRBV28 and TRBJ1-5; D is unclear. The CDR3 is 14 residues long. Per the germline V gene, CDR1 is MDHEN and CDR2 is SYDVKM. The V and J ends lost 6 bases and 3 bases respectively, with 12 bases between them.

This sequence joins TRBV14 and TRBJ2-7; no reliable D call. CDR3 length: 13 amino acids. CDR1 is SGHDN, CDR2 FVKESK, per germline. V gave up 4 bases and J gave up 3 bases, with 10 bases separating them. CDR3 protein: CASSRGPVYEQYF. For the CDR3, the DNA is TGTGCCAGCAGCCGTGGACCGGTCTACGAGCAGTACTTC.

This sequence joins TRBV5-5 and TRBJ2-7; no definite D call. Between the trimmed V and J ends, which lost 5 bases and 2 bases, there was a span of 11 bases. From germline, CDR1 is SGHKS and CDR2 YYEKEE (reference sequence). The CDR3 has 13 amino acids. The CDR3 DNA reads TGTGCCAGCAGACTGACGGCTACCTACGAGCAGTACTTC. It encodes CASRLTATYEQYF.

The rearrangement joins TRBV25-1 to TRBJ2-7; the D is unclear. Between the trimmed V and J ends, which lost 3 bases and 0 bases, there was a span of 12 bases. The CDR3 loop spans 15 amino acids. CDR1 is MGHDK, CDR2 SYGVNS, per germline. This CDR3 reads CASSDDEKSSYEQYF. In nucleotides, the CDR3 is TGTGCCAGCAGTGATGACGAGAAGAGCTCCTACGAGCAGTACTTC.

This chain joins TRBV6-4 and TRBJ2-1, with D tentatively TRBD1 or TRBD2 (5 bases each). Germline assignment: CDR1 MRHNA and CDR2 SNTAGT. V was trimmed by 4 bases and J by 9 bases, leaving 16 bases between them. CDR3 length equals 14 residues. The CDR3 here is CASSAPGPTGEQFF. CDR3 DNA sequence: TGTGCCAGCAGTGCGCCGGGACCTACCGGTGAGCAGTTCTTC.

The rearrangement joins TRBV7-2 to TRBJ2-1; 11 bases are a match to TRBD2. This CDR3 spans 20 amino acids. Germline CDR1 SGHTA, CDR2 FQGNSA. The V segment lost 0 bases and the J segment 0 bases; nucleotides outside the gene matches: 10. CDR3 residues: CASSLAGGLAVKSSYNEQFF. The CDR3 DNA follows: TGTGCCAGCAGCTTAGCGGGGGGACTAGCGGTTAAGAGCTCCTACAATGAGCAGTTCTTC.

On this clone itself: This specimen includes other DNA sequences encoding the same CDR3. The chain is built from TRBV28 and TRBJ2-3; a possible D gene is TRBD1 (5 bases). The CDR3 covers 16 residues. V lost 2 bases, J lost 0 bases, and 12 bases lay in between. Germline lookup yields CDR1 MDHEN and CDR2 SYDVKM. CDR3 protein: CASSLRQGASTDTQYF. CDR3 nucleotide sequence: TGTGCCAGCAGTTTAAGGCAGGGCGCTAGCACAGATACGCAGTATTTT.

The rearrangement uses TRBV6-5 and TRBJ1-6; D unresolved. This CDR3 has 15 amino acids. V shed 1 base and J shed 4 bases, with 8 bases lying between them. Germline V gene sequence: CDR1 MNHEY, CDR2 SVGAGI. CDR3 sequence (DNA): TGTGCCAGCAGTTACTGGGAAGGATATAATTCACCCCTCCACTTT. Protein sequence: CASSYWEGYNSPLHF.

Concerning this clone: The identical CDR3 is also encoded by other nucleotide sequences in the sample. V is TRBV18 and J is TRBJ2-5, with D unresolved. V lost 3 bases and J lost 3, with 5 bases in between. The CDR3 is made up of 12 amino acids. Germline V gene data show CDR1 as KGHSH and CDR2 as LQKENI. This chain's CDR3 is CASSPKKETQYF. For the CDR3, the DNA is TGTGCCAGCTCACCCAAGAAAGAGACCCAGTACTTC. Using reference TRBV18 and TRBJ2-5 for the parts outside the CDR3, the full variable domain is NAGVMQNPRHLVRRRGQEARLRCSPMKGHSHVYWYRQLPEEGLKFMVYLQKENIIDESGMPKERFSAEFPKEGPSILRIQQVVRGDSAAYFCASSPKKETQYFGPGTRLLVL.

This rearrangement joins TRBV28 to TRBJ1-4; D uncertain. Germline V gene data show CDR1 as MDHEN and CDR2 as SYDVKM. There are 13 residues in the CDR3. V was pared by 10 bases and J by 8 bases, with 17 bases between. The DNA of the CDR3 is TGTGCCACCGCGCCCCGGTTTCGGGAAAAACTGTTTTTT. This encodes CATAPRFREKLFF.

The chain has TRBV9 and TRBJ2-1, with D maybe TRBD2 (5 bases). CDR1 is SGDLS and CDR2 is YYNGEE in the germline V gene. V shed 2 bases and J shed 5 bases, with 17 bases lying between them. CDR3 size: 16 residues. The CDR3 loop reads CASSVLARAQHNEQFF. For the CDR3, the DNA is TGTGCCAGCAGCGTTTTAGCGAGGGCGCAGCACAATGAGCAGTTCTTC. The whole variable domain, filled in from reference TRBV9 and TRBJ2-1, reads DSGVTQTPKHLITATGQRVTLRCSPRSGDLSVYWYQQSLDQGLQFLIQYYNGEERAKGNILERFSAQQFPDLHSELNLSSLELGDSALYFCASSVLARAQHNEQFFGPGTRLTVL.

This chain links TRBV5-1 with TRBJ1-3; 7 nucleotides agree with TRBD1. This CDR3 comprises 16 residues. V shed 4 bases and J 2 bases; nucleotides not matched to a gene: 9. Germline V gene sequence: CDR1 SGHRS, CDR2 YFSETQ. Here the CDR3 DNA reads TGCGCCAGCAGCCAGCTGCAGGGGGTGGCTGGAAACACCATATATTTT. It yields the protein CASSQLQGVAGNTIYF.

The CDR3 region has the DNA TGTGCCAGCAGCCGGGGCCCGGGGGCGCATGACTATGGCTACACCTTC. This gives the protein CASSRGPGAHDYGYTF. The rearrangement links TRBV28 to TRBJ1-2, with a possible D match to TRBD1 (6 bases). This CDR3 is 16 amino acids long. V dropped 6 bases and J dropped 3 bases, with 20 bases sitting between them. Germline loops: CDR1 MDHEN, CDR2 SYDVKM.

The chain carries TRBV28 and TRBJ2-5, with 9 bases lining up with TRBD2. The J call may be in error: the DNA end matches TRBJ2-7 better. CDR3 length equals 15 residues. CDR1 and CDR2 (germline): MDHEN, SYDVKM. The DNA for the CDR3 is TGTGCCAGCAGCAAACCCGGGACTAGCCTCTACGAGCAGTACTTC. The encoded protein is CASSKPGTSLYEQYF.

The chain is built from TRBV30 and TRBJ2-7, with D possibly TRBD2 on 5 matching bases. The ends were cut back, 4 bases at V and 3 bases at J, with 22 bases in the middle. Germline CDR1 is GTSNPN and CDR2 is SVGIG (reference sequence). CDR3 size: 16 residues. CDR3 residues: CAWTYRVGAGGYEQYF. The CDR3 DNA is TGTGCCTGGACGTATCGGGTGGGAGCAGGTGGCTACGAGCAGTACTTC.

The gene calls are TRBV5-1 and TRBJ2-1; a weak D match, TRBD2 (5 bases). The germline V gene has CDR1 SGHRS and CDR2 YFSETQ. Trimming pared 0 bases from V and 4 bases from J, leaving 11 bases between. CDR3 size: 15 residues. As DNA, the CDR3 is TGCGCCAGCAGCTTGGTTGACTACGCTTACAATGAGCAGTTCTTC. It translates to CASSLVDYAYNEQFF.

The chain employs TRBV28 and TRBJ2-1, with 9 positions matching TRBD1. Germline V gene data show CDR1 as MDHEN and CDR2 as SYDVKM. After removal of 3 bases from V and 9 bases from J, the junction contained 12 bases not matched to a gene. The CDR3 extends over 16 amino acids. For the CDR3, the DNA is TGTGCCAGCAGTTTGCTCACAGGGGGCAGTTGGAGTGAGCAGTTCTTC. This encodes CASSLLTGGSWSEQFF.

The chain is built from TRBV5-1 and TRBJ1-4; D may be TRBD1 (5 bases). The V end lost 0 bases, the J end lost 0 bases, and 9 bases lay between the germline ends. The V gene's germline CDR1 is SGHRS and CDR2 YFSETQ. The CDR3 has 16 amino acids. DNA of the CDR3: TGCGCCAGCAGCTTGGACGGGGGTGCAACTAATGAAAAACTGTTTTTT. This codes for CASSLDGGATNEKLFF.

This chain connects TRBV5-1 to TRBJ2-5; 10 bases line up with TRBD2. This CDR3 contains 18 residues. The V segment lost 3 bases and the J segment 5 bases; nucleotides outside the gene matches: 16. Germline CDR1 SGHRS, CDR2 YFSETQ. The CDR3 DNA reads as TGCGCCAGCAGCTGGGGGAGTGGACTAGCGGACCAAGGGGAGACCCAGTACTTC. This translates into CASSWGSGLADQGETQYF.